One sample yielded the 21 T cell receptor beta chains listed below, sequenced in a study of cytomegalovirus exposure and HLA in healthy donors. The repertoire was sequenced with immunoSEQ multiplex PCR; TCRdb's copy has only in-frame clones and lacks some. Among approximately 150,000 clones listed, around 90% were seen once. Sequenced input: PBMCs. Receptors originate from a man aged 18 to 29 in good health and CMV-seropositive.

The chain combines TRBV27 with TRBJ1-6; D is unclear. The CDR3 loop spans 13 amino acids. The V end lost 5 bases, the J end lost 7 bases, and 9 bases lay between the germline ends. Germline CDR1 reads MNHEY; CDR2 reads SMNVEV (reference sequence). CDR3 coding DNA: TGTGCCAGCAGTCCTTCGACAAATTCACCCCTCCACTTT. Encoded protein: CASSPSTNSPLHF.

The chain links TRBV5-6 to TRBJ1-2; D remains ambiguous. From germline, CDR1 is SGHDT and CDR2 YYEEEE. The CDR3 has 16 amino acids. The V end was cut by 1 base, the J end by 3 bases, with 16 bases between. Written as DNA, the CDR3 is TGTGCCAGCAGCTTGCTCCGTCCCGATTTAGACTATGGCTACACCTTC. Residues: CASSLLRPDLDYGYTF.

The chain uses TRBV5-5 and TRBJ1-1, with 7 bases identical to TRBD1. CDR3 length: 14 amino acids. Losses at the gene ends were 0 bases for V and 2 bases for J; bases not matched to a gene: 1. CDR1 SGHKS and CDR2 YYEKEE come from the germline V gene (reference sequence). This CDR3 is CASSLDRGNTEAFF. Written as DNA, the CDR3 is TGTGCCAGCAGCTTGGACAGGGGTAACACTGAAGCTTTCTTT. The full variable domain, in which reference TRBV5-5 and TRBJ1-1 provide the parts outside the CDR3, is DAGVTQSPTHLIKTRGQQVTLRCSPISGHKSVSWYQQVLGQGPQFIFQYYEKEERGRGNFPDRFSARQFPNYSSELNVNALLLGDSALYLCASSLDRGNTEAFFGQGTRLTVV.

The rearrangement uses TRBV30 and TRBJ2-3, with D unclear. CDR3 length: 11 residues. Trimming left V 7 bases short and J 6 bases short, with 11 bases between. CDR1 is GTSNPN and CDR2 is SVGIG in the germline V gene (reference sequence). The CDR3 here is CASPKEDTQYF. DNA for the CDR3: TGTGCCTCCCCTAAAGAGGATACGCAGTATTTT.

This chain uses TRBV6-6 with TRBJ2-1, with D perhaps matching TRBD1 (6 bases). This CDR3 has 13 residues. Trimming took off 6 bases at V and 7 bases at J, with 13 bases between the two ends. The germline CDR1 and CDR2 sequences are MNHNY and SVGAGI (reference sequence). The DNA of the CDR3 is TGTGCCAGCAGCCTGACCACAGGGAATGAGCAGTTCTTC. This codes for CASSLTTGNEQFF.

The chain combines TRBV19 with TRBJ1-4; no reliable D call. CDR3 size: 16 residues. CDR1 and CDR2 (germline): LNHDA, SQIVND (reference sequence). The V end was cut by 6 bases, the J end by 7 bases, with 21 bases between. The CDR3 is CASSPLILPPGEKLFF. CDR3 DNA sequence: TGTGCCAGTAGCCCACTAATTCTCCCTCCGGGTGAAAAACTGTTTTTT.

The rearrangement links TRBV6-1 to TRBJ1-5; TRBD1 is a possible D gene (6 bases). Between the trimmed V and J ends, which lost 4 bases and 5 bases, there was a span of 18 bases. The CDR3 has 16 residues. Germline V gene lookup returns CDR1 MNHNS and CDR2 SASEGT. The CDR3 sequence is CASSVILTGLDQPQHF. CDR3 DNA: TGTGCCAGCAGTGTAATACTAACAGGGTTGGATCAGCCCCAGCATTTT.

This clone was counted a single time. The V gene is TRBV14, the J gene TRBJ1-3; D remains ambiguous. There are 14 residues in the CDR3. Germline values: CDR1 SGHDN, CDR2 FVKESK. The V gene lost 8 bases and the J gene lost 0 bases, with 11 bases spanning the gap. CDR3 DNA sequence: TGTGCCAGCGGAGCAGAGAGCTCTGGAAACACCATATATTTT. This sequence encodes CASGAESSGNTIYF.

J is TRBJ2-1 and V is TRBV30; 10 nucleotides align to TRBD1. The ends lost 4 bases at V and 7 bases at J; junction bases unmatched: 4. The CDR3 contains 13 residues. The germline CDR1 and CDR2 sequences are GTSNPN and SVGIG (reference sequence). The CDR3 bases are TGTGCCTGGACCCGGGACAGGGGTAATGAGCAGTTCTTC. Its translation: CAWTRDRGNEQFF. Based on the CDR3 plus reference TRBV30 and TRBJ2-1, the full variable domain is SQTIHQWPATLVQPVGSPLSLECTVEGTSNPNLYWYRQAAGRGLQLLFYSVGIGQISSEVPQNLSASRPQDRQFILSSKKLLLSDSGFYLCAWTRDRGNEQFFGPGTRLTVL.

This chain joins TRBV29-1 and TRBJ2-5, with 9 bases lining up with TRBD2. Trimming at V came to 7 bases and at J to 3 bases, leaving 15 bases not matched to a gene. The CDR3 totals 16 residues. In germline, CDR1 is SQVTM, CDR2 ANQGSEA. This CDR3 is CSAMTWGGGAEETQYF. Written as DNA, the CDR3 is TGCAGCGCCATGACTTGGGGCGGGGGGGCGGAAGAGACCCAGTACTTC.

This chain uses TRBV19 with TRBJ1-5; perhaps TRBD1 as D (5 bases). CDR3 length: 15 amino acids. The ends were cut back, 8 bases at V and 5 bases at J, with 19 bases in the middle. Germline V lookup: CDR1 LNHDA, CDR2 SQIVND (reference sequence). CDR3 sequence: CASGGAIGGYQPQHF. CDR3 DNA: TGTGCCAGTGGAGGGGCCATTGGCGGTTATCAGCCCCAGCATTTT.

The rearrangement links TRBV6-6 to TRBJ1-1; D not certain. This CDR3 is 13 amino acids long. Germline assignment: CDR1 MNHNY and CDR2 SVGAGI (reference sequence). The ends were cut back, 7 bases at V and 1 base at J, with 10 bases in the middle. The CDR3 region has the DNA TGTGCCAGCACTGCCCCAGGGAACACTGAAGCTTTCTTT. Protein: CASTAPGNTEAFF.

V is TRBV6-5 and J is TRBJ1-1; D is undetermined. Trimming removed 5 bases from V and 4 bases from J, with 11 bases in between. CDR1 MNHEY and CDR2 SVGAGI come from the germline V gene. The CDR3 sequence is 13 residues long. The CDR3 is CASSPRRPTEAFF. Here the CDR3 DNA reads TGTGCCAGCAGTCCTAGACGCCCCACTGAAGCTTTCTTT.

This clone was counted a single time. This rearrangement joins TRBV29-1 to TRBJ2-5; TRBD2 is a possible D gene (7 bases). The length of the CDR3 is 13 residues. CDR1 is SQVTM, CDR2 ANQGSEA, per germline. V dropped 4 bases and J dropped 5 bases, with 14 bases sitting between them. In DNA, the CDR3 is TGCAGCGTTGGCTGGGGGGGCGCGGAGACCCAGTACTTC. The encoded protein is CSVGWGGAETQYF.

This sequence joins TRBV30 and TRBJ1-4; the D gene is possibly TRBD1 (6 bases). V dropped 3 bases and J dropped 8 bases, with 13 bases sitting between them. The CDR3 spans 13 residues. Germline assignment: CDR1 GTSNPN and CDR2 SVGIG (reference sequence). CDR3 sequence: CAWRTGFREKLFF. CDR3 in DNA: TGTGCCTGGAGGACAGGTTTTAGGGAAAAACTGTTTTTT.

A single count supports this clone. This chain joins TRBV27 and TRBJ2-4; TRBD1 aligns across 10 bases. Trimming removed 5 bases from V and 5 bases from J; junction bases left unmatched: 9. The CDR3 contains 16 residues. CDR1 is MNHEY, CDR2 SMNVEV, per germline (reference sequence). Written as DNA, the CDR3 is TGTGCCAGCAGTCCCGCGACAGGGGGCGACGAAAACATTCAGTACTTC. It codes for CASSPATGGDENIQYF.

This chain joins TRBV5-4 and TRBJ2-3; D not resolved. The CDR3 consists of 13 residues. Germline values: CDR1 SGHNT, CDR2 YYREEE (reference sequence). V lost 3 bases and J lost 0, with 5 bases in between. CDR3 in DNA: TGTGCCAGCAGCTATTCTAGCACAGATACGCAGTATTTT. It translates to CASSYSSTDTQYF.

This sequence joins TRBV19 and TRBJ1-2, with 9 bases lining up with TRBD1. V was pared by 7 bases and J by 2 bases, with 8 bases of the junction left unmatched. CDR3 length equals 15 residues. Germline CDR1 reads LNHDA; CDR2 reads SQIVND (reference sequence). Written as DNA, the CDR3 is TGTGCCAGTATGACGACCGGGACAGGGAACTATGGCTACACCTTC. Its translation is CASMTTGTGNYGYTF.

The J gene is TRBJ2-7, the V gene TRBV4-1; 8 bases are a match to TRBD2. This CDR3 contains 16 residues. Germline CDR1 MGHRA, CDR2 YSYEKL. The ends lost 4 bases at V and 5 bases at J; junction bases unmatched: 13. This CDR3 is CASSPSFGTSSHEQYF. DNA for the CDR3: TGCGCCAGCAGCCCCTCGTTTGGGACTAGTTCCCACGAGCAGTACTTC.

The V gene is TRBV7-9, the J gene TRBJ1-3; a weak D match, TRBD1 (5 bases). Per germline, CDR1 SEHNR and CDR2 FQNEAQ (reference sequence). V was trimmed by 6 bases and J by 8 bases, leaving 26 bases between them. This CDR3 comprises 17 residues. CDR3 sequence reads: CASRLPLGTSLEDTIYF. In nucleotides, the CDR3 is TGTGCCAGCAGGCTACCCCTAGGGACTTCTCTAGAGGACACCATATATTTT. Full variable domain (outside the CDR3, taken from reference TRBV7-9 and TRBJ1-3): DTGVSQNPRHKITKRGQNVTFRCDPISEHNRLYWYRQTLGQGPEFLTYFQNEAQLEKSRLLSDRFSAERPKGSFSTLEIQRTEQGDSAMYLCASRLPLGTSLEDTIYFGEGSWLTVV.

The CDR3 nucleotides read TGTGCCAGCAGTTACCCCAGGGGCGTGTCCACTGAAGCTTTCTTT. Its protein product is CASSYPRGVSTEAFF. The J gene is TRBJ1-1, the V gene TRBV6-6; TRBD1 is a possible D gene (6 bases). The CDR3 is 15 amino acids. The V gene lost 2 bases and the J gene lost 4 bases, with 14 bases spanning the gap. Germline V lookup: CDR1 MNHNY, CDR2 SVGAGI (reference sequence).